This T cell receptor beta chain is from a study of response to subunit inactivated influenza vaccine. Whole-study findings and limits: After each seasonal influenza vaccination, few new T cells are recruited, the authors suggested.

This CDR3 region has 15 residues. V shed 4 bases, J shed 9 bases, and the junction held 5 bases outside the gene matches. Germline assignment: CDR1 SGHVS and CDR2 FQNEAQ. TCRdb reprocessed the RT-PCR reads via MiXCR and lists one record per CDR3 protein. The sample yields almost 250,000 distinct CDR3 sequences, approximately 12% seen once. This clonotype was counted between two and nine times. Its target is not known. The source was non-naive T cells sorted from PBMCs, collected 14 to 15 days before vaccination. This TCR came from a man aged 45 to 65 who received an inactivated influenza vaccine. The chain recombines TRBV7-8 with TRBJ2-2; 13 bases align to TRBD2. CDR3 nucleotides: TGTGCCAGCAGCTATGGACTAGCGGGAGCCCGGGAGCTGTTTTTT. It codes for CASSYGLAGARELFF.